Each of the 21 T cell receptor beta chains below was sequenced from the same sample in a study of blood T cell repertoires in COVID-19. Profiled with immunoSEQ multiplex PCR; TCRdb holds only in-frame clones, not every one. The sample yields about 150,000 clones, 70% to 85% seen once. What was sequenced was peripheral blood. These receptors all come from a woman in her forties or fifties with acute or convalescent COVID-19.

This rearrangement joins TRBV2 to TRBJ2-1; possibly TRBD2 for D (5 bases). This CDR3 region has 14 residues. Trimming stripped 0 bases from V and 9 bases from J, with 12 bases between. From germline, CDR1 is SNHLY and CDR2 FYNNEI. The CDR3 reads CASSEAPLAFEQFF. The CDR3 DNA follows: TGTGCCAGCAGTGAAGCGCCCCTAGCTTTTGAGCAGTTCTTC.

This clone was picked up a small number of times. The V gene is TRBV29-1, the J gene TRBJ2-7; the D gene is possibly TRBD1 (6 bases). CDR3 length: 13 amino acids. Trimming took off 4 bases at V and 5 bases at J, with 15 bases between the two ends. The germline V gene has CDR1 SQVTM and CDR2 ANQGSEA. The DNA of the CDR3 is TGCAGCGTTGTATCTGGGGGCCAAGACGAGCAGTACTTC. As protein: CSVVSGGQDEQYF.

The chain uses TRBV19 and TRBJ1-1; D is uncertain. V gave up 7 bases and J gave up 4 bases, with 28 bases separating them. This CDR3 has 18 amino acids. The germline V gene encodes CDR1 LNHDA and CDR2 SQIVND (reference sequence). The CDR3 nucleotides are TGTGCCAGTACCCCCACTCCCGCTTATTGGGGAGGAGGCACTGAAGCTTTCTTT. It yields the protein CASTPTPAYWGGGTEAFF.

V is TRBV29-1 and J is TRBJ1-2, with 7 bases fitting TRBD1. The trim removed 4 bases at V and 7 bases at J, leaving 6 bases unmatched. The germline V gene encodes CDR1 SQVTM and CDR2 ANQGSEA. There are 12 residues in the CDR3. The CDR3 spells CSVGGGRSGYTF. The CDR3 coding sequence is TGCAGCGTTGGAGGGGGCAGGAGTGGCTACACCTTC.

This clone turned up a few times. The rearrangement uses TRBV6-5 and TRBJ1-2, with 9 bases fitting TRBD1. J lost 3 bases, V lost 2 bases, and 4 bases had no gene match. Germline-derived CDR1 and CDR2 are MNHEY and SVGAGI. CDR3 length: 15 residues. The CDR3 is CASSYTRTGDYGYTF. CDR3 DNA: TGTGCCAGCAGTTACACGCGGACAGGGGACTATGGCTACACCTTC.

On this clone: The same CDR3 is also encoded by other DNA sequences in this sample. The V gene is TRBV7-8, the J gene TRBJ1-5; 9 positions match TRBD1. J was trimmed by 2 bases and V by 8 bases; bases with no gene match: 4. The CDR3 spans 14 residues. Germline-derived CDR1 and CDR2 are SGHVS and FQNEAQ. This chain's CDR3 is CASSRTGGNQPQHF. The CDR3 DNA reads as TGTGCCAGCTCCAGGACAGGGGGCAATCAGCCCCAGCATTTT.

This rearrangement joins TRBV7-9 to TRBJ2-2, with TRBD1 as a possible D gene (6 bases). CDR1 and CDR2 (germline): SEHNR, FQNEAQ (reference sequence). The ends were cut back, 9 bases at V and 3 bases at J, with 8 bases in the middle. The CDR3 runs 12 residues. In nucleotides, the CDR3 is TGTGCCAGTAACAGGGACACCGGGGAGCTGTTTTTT. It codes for CASNRDTGELFF.

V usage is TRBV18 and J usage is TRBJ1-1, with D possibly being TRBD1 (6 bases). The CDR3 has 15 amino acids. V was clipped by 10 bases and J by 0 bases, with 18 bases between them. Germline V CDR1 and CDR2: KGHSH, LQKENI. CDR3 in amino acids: CATTEGGSVNTEAFF. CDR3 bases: TGTGCCACCACGGAGGGGGGGTCGGTGAACACTGAAGCTTTCTTT.

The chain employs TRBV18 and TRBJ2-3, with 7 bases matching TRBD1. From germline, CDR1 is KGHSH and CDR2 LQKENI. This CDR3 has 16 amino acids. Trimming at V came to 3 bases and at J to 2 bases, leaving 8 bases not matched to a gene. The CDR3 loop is CASSPGTAKITDTQYF. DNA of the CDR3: TGTGCCAGCTCACCCGGGACAGCTAAGATCACAGATACGCAGTATTTT.

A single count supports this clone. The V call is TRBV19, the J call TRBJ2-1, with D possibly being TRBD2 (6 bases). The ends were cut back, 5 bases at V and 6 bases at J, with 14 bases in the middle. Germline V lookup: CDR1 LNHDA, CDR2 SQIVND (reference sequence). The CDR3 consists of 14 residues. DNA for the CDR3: TGTGCCAGTAGTGAGAGACTAGAAGGCAATGAGCAGTTCTTC. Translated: CASSERLEGNEQFF.

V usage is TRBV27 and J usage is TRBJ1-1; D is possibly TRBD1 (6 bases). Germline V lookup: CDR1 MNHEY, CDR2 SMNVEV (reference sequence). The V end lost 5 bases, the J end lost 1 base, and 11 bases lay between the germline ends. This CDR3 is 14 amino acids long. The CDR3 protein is CASSPGTQNTEAFF. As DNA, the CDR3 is TGTGCCAGCAGTCCGGGGACACAGAACACTGAAGCTTTCTTT.

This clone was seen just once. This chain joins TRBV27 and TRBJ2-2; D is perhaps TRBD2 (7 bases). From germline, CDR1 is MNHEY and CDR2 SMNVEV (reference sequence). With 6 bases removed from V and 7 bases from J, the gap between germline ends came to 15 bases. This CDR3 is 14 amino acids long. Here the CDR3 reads CASSWGGRSGELFF. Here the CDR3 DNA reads TGTGCCAGCAGCTGGGGGGGGCGCAGCGGGGAGCTGTTTTTT.

CDR3 sequence reads: CASSPEGTSGTNTGELFF. The CDR3 nucleotides are TGTGCCAGCTCACCAGAGGGGACTAGCGGGACCAACACCGGGGAGCTGTTTTTT. This chain joins TRBV9 and TRBJ2-2; 13 positions match TRBD2. Germline-derived CDR1 and CDR2 are SGDLS and YYNGEE. V was pared by 7 bases and J by 2 bases, with 11 bases of the junction left unmatched. CDR3 length: 18 amino acids.

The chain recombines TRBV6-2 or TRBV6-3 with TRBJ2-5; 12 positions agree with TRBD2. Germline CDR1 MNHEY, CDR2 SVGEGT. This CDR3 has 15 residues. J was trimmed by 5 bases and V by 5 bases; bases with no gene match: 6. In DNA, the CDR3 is TGTGCCAGCAGTCGGAGACTAGCGGGAGTGGAGACCCAGTACTTC. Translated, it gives CASSRRLAGVETQYF.

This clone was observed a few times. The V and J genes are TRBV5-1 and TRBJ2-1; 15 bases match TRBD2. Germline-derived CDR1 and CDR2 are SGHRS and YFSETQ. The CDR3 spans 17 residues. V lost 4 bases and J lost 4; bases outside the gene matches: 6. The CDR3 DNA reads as TGCGCCAGCAGCACCGGACTAGCGGGAGGGCTATACAATGAGCAGTTCTTC. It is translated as CASSTGLAGGLYNEQFF.

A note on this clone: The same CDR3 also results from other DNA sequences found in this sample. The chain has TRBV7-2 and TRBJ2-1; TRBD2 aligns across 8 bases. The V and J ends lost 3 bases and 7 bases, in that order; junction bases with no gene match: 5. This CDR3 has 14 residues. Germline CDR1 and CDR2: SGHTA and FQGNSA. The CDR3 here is CASSLVGGANEQFF. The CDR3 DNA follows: TGTGCCAGCAGCTTGGTCGGGGGGGCGAATGAGCAGTTCTTC.

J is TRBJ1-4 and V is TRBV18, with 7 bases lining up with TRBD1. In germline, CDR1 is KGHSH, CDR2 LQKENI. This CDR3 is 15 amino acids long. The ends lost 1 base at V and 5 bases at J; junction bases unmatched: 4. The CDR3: CASSPLRGNNEKLFF. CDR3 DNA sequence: TGTGCCAGCTCACCACTCAGGGGGAACAATGAAAAACTGTTTTTT.

The DNA of the CDR3 is TGTGCCACCATTGGAACCCCTCGACAGGGCGCCACTCGTAACACTGAAGCTTTCTTT. It codes for CATIGTPRQGATRNTEAFF. The chain uses TRBV19 and TRBJ1-1, with TRBD1 matching 7 bases. This CDR3 has 19 residues. The germline gives CDR1 LNHDA, CDR2 SQIVND (reference sequence). J was trimmed by 2 bases and V by 10 bases; bases with no gene match: 25.

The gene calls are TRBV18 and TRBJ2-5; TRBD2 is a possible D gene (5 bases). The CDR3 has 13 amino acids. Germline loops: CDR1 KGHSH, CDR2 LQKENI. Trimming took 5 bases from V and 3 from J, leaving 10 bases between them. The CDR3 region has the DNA TGTGCCAGCTCAATCGGGATTGAAGAGACCCAGTACTTC. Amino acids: CASSIGIEETQYF.

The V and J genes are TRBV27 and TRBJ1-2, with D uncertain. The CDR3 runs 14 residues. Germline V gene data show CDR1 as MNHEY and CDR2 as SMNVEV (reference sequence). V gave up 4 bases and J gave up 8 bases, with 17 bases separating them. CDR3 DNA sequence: TGTGCCAGCAGTTCTTTCCAGTATCCATTCGGCTACACCTTC. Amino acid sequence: CASSSFQYPFGYTF.

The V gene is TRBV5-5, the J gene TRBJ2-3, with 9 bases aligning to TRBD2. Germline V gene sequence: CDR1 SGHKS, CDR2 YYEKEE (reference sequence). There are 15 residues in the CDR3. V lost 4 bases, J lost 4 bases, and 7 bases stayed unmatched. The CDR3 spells CASSTYSGSADTQYF. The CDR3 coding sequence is TGTGCCAGCAGCACATATAGCGGGAGCGCAGATACGCAGTATTTT.